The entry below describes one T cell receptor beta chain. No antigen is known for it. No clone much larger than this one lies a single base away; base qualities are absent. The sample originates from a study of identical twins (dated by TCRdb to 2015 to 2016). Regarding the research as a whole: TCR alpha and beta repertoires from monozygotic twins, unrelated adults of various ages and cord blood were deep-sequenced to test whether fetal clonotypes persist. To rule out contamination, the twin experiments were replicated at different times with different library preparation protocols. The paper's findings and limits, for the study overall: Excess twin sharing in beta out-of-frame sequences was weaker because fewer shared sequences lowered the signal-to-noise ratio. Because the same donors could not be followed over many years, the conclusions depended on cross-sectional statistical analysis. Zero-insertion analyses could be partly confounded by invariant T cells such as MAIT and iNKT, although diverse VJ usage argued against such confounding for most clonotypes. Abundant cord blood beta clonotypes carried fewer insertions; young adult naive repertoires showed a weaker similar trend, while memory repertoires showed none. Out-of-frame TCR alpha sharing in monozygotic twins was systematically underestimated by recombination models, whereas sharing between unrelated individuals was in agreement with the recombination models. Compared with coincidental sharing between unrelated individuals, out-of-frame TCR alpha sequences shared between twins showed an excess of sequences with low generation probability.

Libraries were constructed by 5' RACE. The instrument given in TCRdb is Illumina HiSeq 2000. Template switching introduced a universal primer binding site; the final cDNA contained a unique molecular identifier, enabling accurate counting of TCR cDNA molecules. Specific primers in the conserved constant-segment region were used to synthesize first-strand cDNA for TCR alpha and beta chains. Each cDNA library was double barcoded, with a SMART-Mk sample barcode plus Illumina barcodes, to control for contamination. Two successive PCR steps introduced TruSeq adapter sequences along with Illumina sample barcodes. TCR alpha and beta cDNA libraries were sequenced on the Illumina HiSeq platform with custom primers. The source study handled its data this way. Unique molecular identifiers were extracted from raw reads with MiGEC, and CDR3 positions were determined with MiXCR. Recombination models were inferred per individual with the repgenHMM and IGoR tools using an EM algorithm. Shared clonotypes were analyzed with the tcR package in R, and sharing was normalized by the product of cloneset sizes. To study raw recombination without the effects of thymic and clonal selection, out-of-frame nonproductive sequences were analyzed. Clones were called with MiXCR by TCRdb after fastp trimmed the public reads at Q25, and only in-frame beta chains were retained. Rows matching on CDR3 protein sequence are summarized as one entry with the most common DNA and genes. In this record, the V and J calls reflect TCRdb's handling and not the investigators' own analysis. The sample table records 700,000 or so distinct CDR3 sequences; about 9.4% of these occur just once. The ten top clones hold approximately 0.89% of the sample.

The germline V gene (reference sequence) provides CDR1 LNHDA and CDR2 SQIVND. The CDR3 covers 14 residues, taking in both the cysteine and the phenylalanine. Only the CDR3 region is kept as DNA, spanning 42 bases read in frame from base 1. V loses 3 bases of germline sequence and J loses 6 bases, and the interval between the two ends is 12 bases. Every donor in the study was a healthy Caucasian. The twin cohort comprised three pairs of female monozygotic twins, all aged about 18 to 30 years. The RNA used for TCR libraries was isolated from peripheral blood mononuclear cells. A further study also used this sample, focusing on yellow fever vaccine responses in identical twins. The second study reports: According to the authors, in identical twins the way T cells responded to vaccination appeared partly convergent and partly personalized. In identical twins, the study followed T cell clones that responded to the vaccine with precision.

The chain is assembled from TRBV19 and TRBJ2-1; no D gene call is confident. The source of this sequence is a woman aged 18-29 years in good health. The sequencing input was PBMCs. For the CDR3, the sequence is CASSILQPGNEQFF. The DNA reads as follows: TGTGCCAGTAGTATCCTACAACCCGGCAATGAGCAGTTCTTC.